Listed here is a single T cell receptor (beta chain). This sample was taken from a study of blood T cell repertoires in COVID-19. Per the original methods: From reference gene primer amplification, estimates of nucleated cell counts were derived. The protocol was immunoSEQ multiplex PCR, while the TCRdb copy is restricted to in-frame clones and leaves out a portion. For V, J and clone size, that table is used; D and trimming come from the DNA. The sample lists roughly 140,000 clones, 76% occurring once. This CDR3 is 15 amino acids long. CDR1 and CDR2 (germline): SGHTA, FQGNSA. V was cut by 1 base and J by 1 base, with 8 bases left in between.

The sample was peripheral blood. V gene TRBV7-2 combines with J gene TRBJ1-5; possibly TRBD1 for D (6 bases). This sequence originates from a woman of 80 years or more with acute or convalescent COVID-19. The CDR3 sequence is CASSLGQASNQPQHF. The CDR3 DNA reads as TGTGCCAGCAGCTTAGGACAGGCCAGCAATCAGCCCCAGCATTTT.